A single sample is the source of the 14 T cell receptor beta chains below, sequenced in a study of shared clonotypes between healthy human individuals. The table came from immunoSEQ multiplex PCR; TCRdb's copy has only in-frame clones and leaves some out. The sample carries hundreds of thousands of clones, approximately 95% recorded once. The sequenced material came from naive CD4+ T cells sorted from blood. The subset is: CD45RA+ positively selected. These TCRs come from a woman in her twenties or thirties in good health.

The chain's CDR3 is CASSSWGLAKNIQYF. The CDR3 bases are TGTGCCAGCAGCTCCTGGGGTCTAGCCAAAAACATTCAGTACTTC. J is TRBJ2-4 and V is TRBV11-3, with no clear D. The length of the CDR3 is 15 residues. Germline assignment: CDR1 SGHNT and CDR2 YENEEA. Trimming left V 4 bases short and J 0 bases short, with 10 bases between.

The chain has TRBV18 and TRBJ2-7, with D perhaps matching TRBD1 (6 bases). The CDR3 length is 14 residues. V was shortened by 6 bases and J by 0 bases, with 12 bases between the two germline ends. Germline V gene lookup returns CDR1 KGHSH and CDR2 LQKENI. In DNA form, the CDR3 reads TGTGCCAGCTCCCGGGACACAGCCTCCTACGAGCAGTACTTC. It yields the protein CASSRDTASYEQYF.

This rearrangement joins TRBV27 to TRBJ2-3; 12 bases are shared with TRBD2. The CDR3 loop spans 15 amino acids. Germline CDR1 and CDR2: MNHEY and SMNVEV (reference sequence). The V segment lost 5 bases and the J segment 6 bases; nucleotides outside the gene matches: 6. The CDR3, as DNA: TGTGCCAGCAGTAGACTAGCGGGAGTGTCGGATACGCAGTATTTT. It yields the protein CASSRLAGVSDTQYF.

As for this clone: At one boundary the junction diverges from the germline segment, which might be a read error. This sequence joins TRBV10-3 and TRBJ2-7; possibly TRBD1 for D (6 bases). The CDR3 spans 13 residues. Germline V gives CDR1 ENHRY, CDR2 SYGVKD. CDR3 bases: TGTGCCAGCAGTGCGGGCAGGGGCTACGAGCAGTACTTC. Its translation is CASSAGRGYEQYF.

V and J are TRBV9 and TRBJ2-2; D unresolved. The CDR3 runs to 15 residues. Germline V gene data show CDR1 as SGDLS and CDR2 as YYNGEE. Trimming cost V 7 bases and J 4 bases, with 17 bases left between them. DNA for the CDR3: TGTGCCAGCCGCCCGGCGGTTATTGCCACCGGGGAGCTGTTTTTT. It translates to CASRPAVIATGELFF.

This sequence joins TRBV29-1 and TRBJ2-1, with 15 bases aligning to TRBD2. The CDR3 is made up of 14 amino acids. Germline V gene data show CDR1 as SQVTM and CDR2 as ANQGSEA. In DNA form, the CDR3 reads TGCAGTACGTGGGGACTAGCGGGAGGCAATGAGCAGTTCTTC. Protein: CSTWGLAGGNEQFF.

The rearrangement joins TRBV5-1 to TRBJ1-3, with 11 bases identical to TRBD1. Germline assignment: CDR1 SGHRS and CDR2 YFSETQ. Germline trimming cut 2 bases from V and 3 bases from J; bases unmatched to any gene: 4. The CDR3 has 16 residues. CDR3 sequence reads: CASSFGQGAFGNTIYF. CDR3 in DNA: TGCGCCAGCAGCTTCGGACAGGGGGCGTTTGGAAACACCATATATTTT.

The V call is TRBV7-8, the J call TRBJ1-1; D remains ambiguous. From germline, CDR1 is SGHVS and CDR2 FQNEAQ. This CDR3 is built from 14 residues. Trimming shortened V by 0 bases and J by 3 bases, and 8 bases separated the two germline ends. DNA of the CDR3: TGTGCCAGCAGCTTAGCGCCCGGGGACACTGAAGCTTTCTTT. The encoded protein is CASSLAPGDTEAFF.

DNA of the CDR3: TGTGCCAGTAGTGGTCAGCTGGCGGGAAGGGGGGAGACCCAGTACTTC. This translates into CASSGQLAGRGETQYF. The V and J genes are TRBV19 and TRBJ2-5; TRBD1 or TRBD2 may be the D gene (6 bases each). CDR3 length: 16 amino acids. The V end lost 5 bases, the J end lost 5 bases, and 21 bases lay between the germline ends. Germline V gives CDR1 LNHDA, CDR2 SQIVND (reference sequence).

J is TRBJ2-7 and V is TRBV7-9, with 7 bases aligning to TRBD1. The V gene's germline CDR1 is SEHNR and CDR2 FQNEAQ (reference sequence). CDR3 length equals 15 residues. V was pared by 1 base and J by 3 bases, with 6 bases of the junction left unmatched. CDR3 residues: CASSLEGTAFYEQYF. As DNA, the CDR3 is TGTGCCAGCAGCTTAGAAGGGACAGCCTTCTACGAGCAGTACTTC.

This clone was seen a single time. The chain joins TRBV27 to TRBJ1-2; D may be TRBD1 (6 bases). From germline, CDR1 is MNHEY and CDR2 SMNVEV (reference sequence). CDR3 length: 15 amino acids. Trimming took 5 bases from V and 4 from J, leaving 17 bases between them. The CDR3 region is CASSGPTGGSYGYTF. As DNA, the CDR3 is TGTGCCAGCAGTGGCCCGACAGGCGGATCCTATGGCTACACCTTC.

This chain connects TRBV27 to TRBJ2-2, with D unresolved. V was trimmed by 6 bases and J by 0 bases, leaving 11 bases between them. The length of the CDR3 is 15 residues. Germline V gene lookup returns CDR1 MNHEY and CDR2 SMNVEV (reference sequence). CDR3: CASRKVASNTGELFF. In nucleotides, the CDR3 is TGTGCCAGCAGGAAGGTGGCCTCGAACACCGGGGAGCTGTTTTTT.

CDR3 sequence (DNA): TGTGCCAGCAGTCCCGGAGGGGTAGCGGCGAACACCGGGGAGCTGTTTTTT. Translation gives CASSPGGVAANTGELFF. The chain carries TRBV7-9 and TRBJ2-2; possibly TRBD2 for D (6 bases). Per the germline V gene, CDR1 is SEHNR and CDR2 is FQNEAQ (reference sequence). Trimming left V 6 bases short and J 0 bases short, with 17 bases between. The CDR3 runs to 17 residues.

The CDR3 region has the DNA TGCGCCAGCAGCTCGGGGGAACAGGGAGTTCTAGCTTTCTTT. Translation: CASSSGEQGVLAFF. This chain joins TRBV5-1 and TRBJ1-1; weak D call: TRBD1 (6 bases). The CDR3 extends over 14 amino acids. Germline assignment: CDR1 SGHRS and CDR2 YFSETQ. With 3 bases removed from V and 10 bases from J, the gap between germline ends came to 19 bases. Full variable domain (outside the CDR3, taken from reference TRBV5-1 and TRBJ1-1): KAGVTQTPRYLIKTRGQQVTLSCSPISGHRSVSWYQQTPGQGLQFLFEYFSETQRNKGNFPGRFSGRQFSNSRSEMNVSTLELGDSALYLCASSSGEQGVLAFFGQGTRLTVV.